A single sample is the source of the 9 T cell receptor beta chains below, sequenced in a study of cytotoxic CD8 clonotypes in ibrutinib-treated CLL. Sequenced by immunoSEQ multiplex PCR; TCRdb stores in-frame clones only, minus some. The table includes approximately 74,000 clones, 80% detected once. Sequences were derived from PBMCs, sampled at disease progression, from a patient treated with ibrutinib. These TCRs come from a human donor with chronic lymphocytic leukemia.

Worth noting for this clone: The same CDR3 also results from other DNA sequences found in this sample. This chain connects TRBV5-1 to TRBJ2-7; possible D gene TRBD1, 6 bases. V gave up 4 bases and J gave up 0 bases, with 14 bases separating them. CDR3 length: 15 residues. The germline CDR1 and CDR2 sequences are SGHRS and YFSETQ. CDR3 coding DNA: TGCGCCAGCAGCCCGGGACACCTTAGCTCCTACGAGCAGTACTTC. The encoded protein is CASSPGHLSSYEQYF.

The chain uses TRBV23-1 and TRBJ2-2; 7 bases are shared with TRBD1. Being an ORF, TRBV23-1 has a function that is uncertain. J was trimmed by 1 base and V by 2 bases; bases with no gene match: 10. The CDR3 totals 18 residues. CDR3 amino acids: CASSQPTGTPMNTGELFF. The DNA for the CDR3 is TGCGCCAGCAGTCAACCGACAGGGACGCCTATGAACACCGGGGAGCTGTTTTTT.

The chain couples TRBV5-1 to TRBJ1-1; no clear D gene. This CDR3 contains 13 residues. Trimming stripped 0 bases from V and 6 bases from J, with 9 bases between. Germline values: CDR1 SGHRS, CDR2 YFSETQ. The CDR3 here is CASSLGGVAEAFF. The CDR3 coding sequence is TGCGCCAGCAGCTTGGGTGGTGTCGCTGAAGCTTTCTTT.

The chain recombines TRBV14 with TRBJ1-2; D call uncertain. CDR1 is SGHDN, CDR2 FVKESK, per germline. This CDR3 contains 17 residues. V lost 0 bases, J lost 6 bases, and 20 bases lay in between. CDR3 nucleotides: TGTGCCAGCAGCCAAGAAGGAATTCGAACAAACGTGAATGGCTACACCTTC. This codes for CASSQEGIRTNVNGYTF.

The chain has TRBV2 and TRBJ1-4; weak D call: TRBD1 (5 bases). CDR3 length: 14 amino acids. The V and J ends lost 8 bases and 8 bases respectively, with 18 bases between them. CDR1 is SNHLY and CDR2 is FYNNEI in the germline V gene. The CDR3, as DNA: TGTGCCAGCCGCAGGGACGAAAGTGGGGAAAAACTGTTTTTT. Translating gives CASRRDESGEKLFF.

The chain carries TRBV10-3 and TRBJ2-1; tentatively, D is TRBD1 (6 bases). V lost 8 bases and J 5 bases, leaving 22 bases between the germline ends. CDR1 and CDR2 (germline): ENHRY, SYGVKD. The CDR3 extends over 16 amino acids. The CDR3 loop reads CAIAYRVDEPNNEQFF. The DNA of the CDR3 is TGTGCCATCGCCTACAGGGTAGACGAACCAAACAATGAGCAGTTCTTC.

The chain joins TRBV5-4 to TRBJ1-2; 10 bases align to TRBD1. This CDR3 comprises 15 residues. V lost 4 bases and J lost 7; bases outside the gene matches: 10. Germline values: CDR1 SGHNT, CDR2 YYREEE (reference sequence). In DNA, the CDR3 is TGTGCCAGCAGCCACAAGACAGGGGGCAGTGCTGGCTACACCTTC. This codes for CASSHKTGGSAGYTF.

This chain joins TRBV10-3 and TRBJ1-2; tentatively, D is TRBD1 (5 bases). The CDR3 loop spans 13 amino acids. Trimming shortened V by 4 bases and J by 4 bases, and 10 bases separated the two germline ends. CDR1 and CDR2 from the germline V gene are ENHRY and SYGVKD. The CDR3 DNA sequence: TGTGCCATCAGTGTCGACAGCATCTATGGCTACACCTTC. Amino acid sequence: CAISVDSIYGYTF.

V is TRBV6-5 and J is TRBJ2-7; no clear D gene. This CDR3 spans 14 amino acids. Germline lookup yields CDR1 MNHEY and CDR2 SVGAGI. V was pared by 5 bases and J by 0 bases, with 11 bases between. Here the CDR3 reads CASSEWQNSYEQYF. Written as DNA, the CDR3 is TGTGCCAGCAGTGAGTGGCAGAACTCCTACGAGCAGTACTTC.